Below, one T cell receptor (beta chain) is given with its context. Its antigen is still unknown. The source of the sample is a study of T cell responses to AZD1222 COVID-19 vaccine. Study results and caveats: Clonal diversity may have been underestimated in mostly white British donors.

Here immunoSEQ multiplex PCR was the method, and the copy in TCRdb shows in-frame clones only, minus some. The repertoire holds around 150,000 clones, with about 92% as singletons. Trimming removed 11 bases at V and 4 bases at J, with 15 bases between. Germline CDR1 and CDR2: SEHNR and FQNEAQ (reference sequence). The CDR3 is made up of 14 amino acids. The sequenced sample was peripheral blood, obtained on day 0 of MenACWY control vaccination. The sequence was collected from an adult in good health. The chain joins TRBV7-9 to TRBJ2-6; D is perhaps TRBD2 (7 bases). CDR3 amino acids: CAGHREGGANVLTF. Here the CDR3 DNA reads TGTGCCGGACACAGGGAGGGCGGGGCCAACGTCCTGACTTTC.